The 5 T cell receptor beta chains below were found in one sample sequenced in a study of T cells in Graves' hyperthyroidism and ophthalmopathy. Template material for amplifying TCR beta CDR3 regions consisted of RNA transcripts. The HTBI primer set drove a first-round RT-PCR of the TCR CDR3. TCRdb itself ran the multiplex PCR reads through MiXCR, one entry per CDR3 protein. The sample has roughly 510,000 distinct CDR3 sequences; less than 25% are singletons. The sample comprised blood. These receptors were obtained from a man aged 18 to 30 with Graves' hyperthyroidism.

This clonotype was detected only a few times. The chain combines TRBV5-1 with TRBJ1-1; D possibly corresponds to TRBD1 (5 bases). Trimming took off 2 bases at V and 5 bases at J, with 13 bases between the two ends. Germline CDR1 and CDR2: SGHRS and YFSETQ. The CDR3 extends over 14 amino acids. The CDR3 spells CASSFLGDGTEAFF. For the CDR3, the DNA is TGCGCCAGCAGCTTCTTAGGGGACGGTACTGAAGCTTTCTTT.

This clonotype was seen repeatedly, ten times or more. This chain connects TRBV12-3 or TRBV12-4 to TRBJ2-7; 8 bases are a match to TRBD1. CDR3 length: 13 residues. J gave up 5 bases and V 6 bases, and 6 bases lay outside the gene matches. The CDR3 DNA reads as TGTGCCAGCAGCTATGACAGGGGACACGAGCAGTACTTC. Translation: CASSYDRGHEQYF.

Here the CDR3 DNA reads TGTGCCAGCAGTCGGCAACAGGATTCTGGCTACACCTTC. Its translation is CASSRQQDSGYTF. The chain is built from TRBV28 and TRBJ1-2; a weak D match, TRBD1 (5 bases). The CDR3 runs to 13 residues. The germline CDR1 and CDR2 sequences are MDHEN and SYDVKM. Trimming shortened V by 5 bases and J by 7 bases, and 14 bases separated the two germline ends.

This clonotype was counted ten times or more. This chain's CDR3 is CSATRTDRGNTIYF. Written as DNA, the CDR3 is TGCAGTGCTACTAGGACAGATCGAGGAAACACCATATATTTT. The chain uses TRBV20-1 and TRBJ1-3; TRBD1 is a possible D gene (6 bases). With 4 bases removed from V and 4 bases from J, the gap between germline ends came to 14 bases. The CDR3 loop spans 14 amino acids. CDR1 is DFQATT, CDR2 SNEGSKA, per germline (reference sequence).

This clonotype has ten or more counts. The chain couples TRBV7-9 to TRBJ1-3; 8 nucleotides align to TRBD1. Germline-derived CDR1 and CDR2 are SEHNR and FQNEAQ (reference sequence). V lost 4 bases and J lost 0; bases outside the gene matches: 2. CDR3 length: 15 amino acids. CDR3 in DNA: TGTGCCAGCAGCTCGACAGGGGTCTCTGGAAACACCATATATTTT. As protein: CASSSTGVSGNTIYF.